This is a list of T cell receptor beta chains from one sample in a study of human T cells and chemical hapten exposure. Using its own MiXCR run on the RACE reads, TCRdb lists one record per CDR3 protein. The sample lists fewer than 80,000 distinct CDR3 sequences; approximately 11% were seen once. Source: whole blood, taken in connection with sensitization to the hapten diphenylcyclopropenone (DPC). The receptors were gathered from a woman aged 25-40 years with alopecia areata. Some clones in this sample may be carry-over from other donors' samples. The conserved cysteine and the conserved F or W are not part of the CDR3 here. Each record gives: V gene, J gene, clone size, CDR3 protein. Only some rows state a clone size, as once, few, many or a class for expanded clones.

V gene: TRBV4-1
J gene: TRBJ2-1
clone size: many
CDR3 protein: ASSQERTGERF

V gene: TRBV2
J gene: TRBJ1-1
clone size: NA
CDR3 protein: ASSLYMNTEAF

V gene: TRBV20-1
J gene: TRBJ2-1
clone size: few
CDR3 protein: SANPPLAGVRNEQF

V gene: TRBV3-1
J gene: TRBJ1-1
clone size: NA
CDR3 protein: ASSYSSLTPNTEAF

V gene: TRBV18
J gene: TRBJ2-7
clone size: many
CDR3 protein: ASSATSGSSYEQY

V gene: TRBV7-8
J gene: TRBJ2-7
clone size: few
CDR3 protein: ASSLAASDAYEQY

V gene: TRBV7-2
J gene: TRBJ1-2
clone size: NA
CDR3 protein: ASSYGGQGHYGYT

V gene: TRBV10-2
J gene: TRBJ1-1
clone size: many
CDR3 protein: ASSEGRGDTEAF

V gene: TRBV29-1
J gene: TRBJ2-1
clone size: NA
CDR3 protein: SVGFQFYNEQF

V gene: TRBV10-3
J gene: TRBJ2-7
clone size: NA
CDR3 protein: AISAQDRDEQY

V gene: TRBV29-1
J gene: TRBJ2-2
clone size: many
CDR3 protein: SVGGQGETGELF

V gene: TRBV20-1
J gene: TRBJ2-1
clone size: NA
CDR3 protein: SARESHQDEQF

V gene: TRBV2
J gene: TRBJ1-1
clone size: few
CDR3 protein: ASSVDRANTEAF

V gene: TRBV12-3/TRBV12-4
J gene: TRBJ1-3
clone size: many
CDR3 protein: AQGNTIY

V gene: TRBV21-1
J gene: TRBJ2-5
clone size: many
CDR3 protein: ASSKHRMGETQY